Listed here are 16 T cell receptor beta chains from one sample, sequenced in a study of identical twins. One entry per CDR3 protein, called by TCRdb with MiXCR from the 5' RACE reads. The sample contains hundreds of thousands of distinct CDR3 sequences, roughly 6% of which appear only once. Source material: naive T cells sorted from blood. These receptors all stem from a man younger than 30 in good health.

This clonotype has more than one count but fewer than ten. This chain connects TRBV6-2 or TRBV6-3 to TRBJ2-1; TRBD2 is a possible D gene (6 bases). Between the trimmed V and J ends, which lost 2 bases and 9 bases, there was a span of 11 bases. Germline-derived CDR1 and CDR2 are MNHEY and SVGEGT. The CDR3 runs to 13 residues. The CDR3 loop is CASSYRRDGEQFF. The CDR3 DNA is TGTGCCAGCAGTTACAGGAGGGATGGTGAGCAGTTCTTC.

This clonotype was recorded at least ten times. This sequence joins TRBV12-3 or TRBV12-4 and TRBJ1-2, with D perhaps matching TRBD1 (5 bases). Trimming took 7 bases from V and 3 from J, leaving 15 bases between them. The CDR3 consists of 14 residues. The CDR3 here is CASTPGRGDYGYTF. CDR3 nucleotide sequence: TGTGCCAGCACCCCAGGCCGGGGGGACTATGGCTACACCTTC.

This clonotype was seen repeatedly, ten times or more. The CDR3 coding sequence is TGTGCCAGCAGAAGAGGACAGGATCTATCCTACGAGCAGTACTTC. It yields the protein CASRRGQDLSYEQYF. The rearrangement uses TRBV12-3 or TRBV12-4 and TRBJ2-7; 7 positions agree with TRBD1. This CDR3 has 15 residues. Trimming cost V 6 bases and J 1 base; bases outside gene matches: 9.

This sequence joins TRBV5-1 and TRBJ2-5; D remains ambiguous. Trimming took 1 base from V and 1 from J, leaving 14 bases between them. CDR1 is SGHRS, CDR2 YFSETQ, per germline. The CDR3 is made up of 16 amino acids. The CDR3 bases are TGCGCCAGCAGCTTGTTCGTTGCAGACCCCCAAGAGACCCAGTACTTC. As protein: CASSLFVADPQETQYF. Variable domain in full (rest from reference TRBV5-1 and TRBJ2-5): KAGVTQTPRYLIKTRGQQVTLSCSPISGHRSVSWYQQTPGQGLQFLFEYFSETQRNKGNFPGRFSGRQFSNSRSEMNVSTLELGDSALYLCASSLFVADPQETQYFGPGTRLLVL.

The CDR3 nucleotides are TGTGCCAGCAGTCGGCTGACAGGGGAGCACGAGCAGTACGTC. Translated, it gives CASSRLTGEHEQYV. The V gene is TRBV27, the J gene TRBJ2-7, with 8 bases aligning to TRBD1. This CDR3 has 14 residues. Losses at the gene ends were 5 bases for V and 5 bases for J; bases not matched to a gene: 8. CDR1 and CDR2 from the germline V gene are MNHEY and SMNVEV (reference sequence).

The CDR3 sequence: CASSQFVGSSYEQYF. As DNA, the CDR3 is TGTGCCAGCAGCCAATTCGTCGGGAGCTCCTACGAGCAGTACTTC. The chain uses TRBV3-1 and TRBJ2-7; a possible D gene is TRBD2 (6 bases). V was shortened by 2 bases and J by 0 bases, with 11 bases between the two germline ends. CDR1 and CDR2 from the germline V gene are LGHDT and YNNKEL (reference sequence). The CDR3 loop spans 15 amino acids.

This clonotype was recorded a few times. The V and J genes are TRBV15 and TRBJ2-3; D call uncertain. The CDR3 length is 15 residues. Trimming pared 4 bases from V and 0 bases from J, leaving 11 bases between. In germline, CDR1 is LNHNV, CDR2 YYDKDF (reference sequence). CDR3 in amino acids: CATSMGGTSTDTQYF. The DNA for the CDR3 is TGTGCCACCAGCATGGGCGGTACTAGCACAGATACGCAGTATTTT.

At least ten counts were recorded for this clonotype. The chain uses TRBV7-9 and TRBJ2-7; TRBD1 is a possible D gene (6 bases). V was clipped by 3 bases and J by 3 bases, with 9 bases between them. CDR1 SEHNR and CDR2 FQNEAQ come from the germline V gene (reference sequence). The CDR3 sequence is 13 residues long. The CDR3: CASSFRQDYEQYF. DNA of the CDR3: TGTGCCAGCAGCTTCCGACAGGACTACGAGCAGTACTTC. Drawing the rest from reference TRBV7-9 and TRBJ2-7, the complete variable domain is DTGVSQNPRHKITKRGQNVTFRCDPISEHNRLYWYRQTLGQGPEFLTYFQNEAQLEKSRLLSDRFSAERPKGSFSTLEIQRTEQGDSAMYLCASSFRQDYEQYFGPGTRLTVT.

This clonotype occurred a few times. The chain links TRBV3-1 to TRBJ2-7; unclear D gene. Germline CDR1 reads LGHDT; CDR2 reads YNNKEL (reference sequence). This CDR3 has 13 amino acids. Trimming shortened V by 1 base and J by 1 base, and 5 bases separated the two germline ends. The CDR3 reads CASSQGLSYEQYV. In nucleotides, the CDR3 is TGTGCCAGCAGCCAAGGGCTTTCCTACGAGCAGTACGTC.

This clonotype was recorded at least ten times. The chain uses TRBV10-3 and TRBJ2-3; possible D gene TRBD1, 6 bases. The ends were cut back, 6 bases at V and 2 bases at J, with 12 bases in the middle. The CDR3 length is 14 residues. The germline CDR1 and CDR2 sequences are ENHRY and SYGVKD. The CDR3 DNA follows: TGTGCCATCAGGGACAGTCCCAACACAGATACGCAGTATTTT. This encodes CAIRDSPNTDTQYF.

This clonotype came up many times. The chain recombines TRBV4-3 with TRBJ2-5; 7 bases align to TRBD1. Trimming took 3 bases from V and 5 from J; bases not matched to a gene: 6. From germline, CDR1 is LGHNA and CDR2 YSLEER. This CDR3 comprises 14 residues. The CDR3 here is CASSHGTVSETQYF. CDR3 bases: TGCGCCAGCAGCCATGGGACAGTAAGCGAGACCCAGTACTTC.

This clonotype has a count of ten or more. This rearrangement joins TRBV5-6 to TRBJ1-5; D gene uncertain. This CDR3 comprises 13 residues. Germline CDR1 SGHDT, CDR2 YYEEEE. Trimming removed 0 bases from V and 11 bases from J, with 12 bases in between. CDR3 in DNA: TGTGCCAGCAGCTTGGCCCCCCTTGGGGCCCAGCATTTT. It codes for CASSLAPLGAQHF.

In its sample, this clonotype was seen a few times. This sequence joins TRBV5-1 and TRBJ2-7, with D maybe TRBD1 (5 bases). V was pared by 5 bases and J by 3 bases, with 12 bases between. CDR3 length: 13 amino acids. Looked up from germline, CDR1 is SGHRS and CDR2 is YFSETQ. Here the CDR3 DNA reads TGCGCCAGCAGGGGGCAGGCCAACTACGAGCAGTACTTC. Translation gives CASRGQANYEQYF. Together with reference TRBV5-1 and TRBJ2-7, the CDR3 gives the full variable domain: KAGVTQTPRYLIKTRGQQVTLSCSPISGHRSVSWYQQTPGQGLQFLFEYFSETQRNKGNFPGRFSGRQFSNSRSEMNVSTLELGDSALYLCASRGQANYEQYFGPGTRLTVT.

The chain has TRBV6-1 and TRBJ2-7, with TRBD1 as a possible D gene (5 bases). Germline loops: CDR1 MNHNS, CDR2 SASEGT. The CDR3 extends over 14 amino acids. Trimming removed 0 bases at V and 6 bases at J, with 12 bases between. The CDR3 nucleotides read TGTGCCAGCAGTGAAGCAACAGGCCCCTCCGAGCAGTACTTC. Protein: CASSEATGPSEQYF.

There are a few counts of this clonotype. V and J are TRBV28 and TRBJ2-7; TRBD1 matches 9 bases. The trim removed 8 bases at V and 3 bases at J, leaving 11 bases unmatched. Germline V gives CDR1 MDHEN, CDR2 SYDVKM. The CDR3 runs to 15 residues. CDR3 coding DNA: TGTGCCAGCGGGGGGACAGGGAAGAGCTACTACGAGCAGTACTTC. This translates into CASGGTGKSYYEQYF.

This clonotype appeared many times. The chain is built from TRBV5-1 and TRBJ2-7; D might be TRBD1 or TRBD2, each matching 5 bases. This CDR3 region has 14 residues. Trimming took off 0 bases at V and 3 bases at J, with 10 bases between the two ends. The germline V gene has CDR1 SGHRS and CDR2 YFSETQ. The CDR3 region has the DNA TGCGCCAGCAGCTTGGCCGGGGCCCTCTACGAGCAGTACTTC. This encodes CASSLAGALYEQYF. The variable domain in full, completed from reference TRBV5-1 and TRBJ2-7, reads KAGVTQTPRYLIKTRGQQVTLSCSPISGHRSVSWYQQTPGQGLQFLFEYFSETQRNKGNFPGRFSGRQFSNSRSEMNVSTLELGDSALYLCASSLAGALYEQYFGPGTRLTVT.